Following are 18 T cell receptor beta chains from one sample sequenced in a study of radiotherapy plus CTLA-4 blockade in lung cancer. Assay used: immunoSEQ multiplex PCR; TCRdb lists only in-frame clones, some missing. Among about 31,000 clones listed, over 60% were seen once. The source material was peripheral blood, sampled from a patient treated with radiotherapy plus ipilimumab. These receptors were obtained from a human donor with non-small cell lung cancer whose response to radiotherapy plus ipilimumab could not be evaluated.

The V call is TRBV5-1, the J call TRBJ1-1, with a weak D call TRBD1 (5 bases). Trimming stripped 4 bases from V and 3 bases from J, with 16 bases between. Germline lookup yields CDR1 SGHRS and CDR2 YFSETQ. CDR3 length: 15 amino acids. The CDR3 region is CASSRAGKVHTEAFF. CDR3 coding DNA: TGCGCCAGCAGCCGTGCAGGGAAGGTTCACACTGAAGCTTTCTTT.

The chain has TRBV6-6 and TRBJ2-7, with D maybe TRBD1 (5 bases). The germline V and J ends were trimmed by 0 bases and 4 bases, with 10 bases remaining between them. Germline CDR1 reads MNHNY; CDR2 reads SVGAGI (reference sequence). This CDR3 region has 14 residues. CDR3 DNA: TGTGCCAGCAGTTACTCTGGACAAGGTTACGAGCAGTACTTC. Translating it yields CASSYSGQGYEQYF.

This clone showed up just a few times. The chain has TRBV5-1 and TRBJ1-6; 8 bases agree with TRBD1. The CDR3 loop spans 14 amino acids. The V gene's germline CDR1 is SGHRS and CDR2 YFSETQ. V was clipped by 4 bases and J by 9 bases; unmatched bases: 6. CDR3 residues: CASSVRDRTSPLHF. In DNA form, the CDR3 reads TGCGCCAGCAGCGTCCGGGACAGGACTTCACCCCTCCACTTT.

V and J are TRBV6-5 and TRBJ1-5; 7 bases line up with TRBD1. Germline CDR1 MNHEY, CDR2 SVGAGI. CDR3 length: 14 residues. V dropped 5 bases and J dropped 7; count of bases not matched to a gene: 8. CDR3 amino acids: CASSEGDSRQPQHF. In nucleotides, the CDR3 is TGTGCCAGCAGTGAAGGGGACAGTAGGCAGCCCCAGCATTTT.

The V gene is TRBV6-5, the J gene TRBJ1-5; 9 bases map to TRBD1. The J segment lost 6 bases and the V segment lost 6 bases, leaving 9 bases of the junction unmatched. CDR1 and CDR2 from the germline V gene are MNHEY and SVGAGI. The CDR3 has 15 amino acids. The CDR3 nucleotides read TGTGCCAGCAGACCCCGGGACAGGGAACTTCAGCCCCAGCATTTT. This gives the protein CASRPRDRELQPQHF.

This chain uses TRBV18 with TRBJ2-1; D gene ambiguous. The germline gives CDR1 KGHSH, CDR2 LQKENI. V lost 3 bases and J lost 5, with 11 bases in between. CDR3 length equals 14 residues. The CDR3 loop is CASSPTSSNNEQFF. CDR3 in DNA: TGTGCCAGCTCACCTACCTCTAGTAACAATGAGCAGTTCTTC. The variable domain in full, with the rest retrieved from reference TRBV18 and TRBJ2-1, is NAGVMQNPRHLVRRRGQEARLRCSPMKGHSHVYWYRQLPEEGLKFMVYLQKENIIDESGMPKERFSAEFPKEGPSILRIQQVVRGDSAAYFCASSPTSSNNEQFFGPGTRLTVL.

CDR3 loop: CASSTGGLRRLDGYTF. The DNA for the CDR3 is TGCGCCAGCAGTACAGGGGGCCTCCGCCGCTTGGATGGCTACACCTTC. The J gene is TRBJ1-2, the V gene TRBV5-1; 9 bases fit TRBD1. This CDR3 contains 16 residues. V was clipped by 5 bases and J by 6 bases; unmatched bases: 14. Per the germline V gene, CDR1 is SGHRS and CDR2 is YFSETQ. Complete variable domain (other parts from reference TRBV5-1 and TRBJ1-2): KAGVTQTPRYLIKTRGQQVTLSCSPISGHRSVSWYQQTPGQGLQFLFEYFSETQRNKGNFPGRFSGRQFSNSRSEMNVSTLELGDSALYLCASSTGGLRRLDGYTFGSGTRLTVV.

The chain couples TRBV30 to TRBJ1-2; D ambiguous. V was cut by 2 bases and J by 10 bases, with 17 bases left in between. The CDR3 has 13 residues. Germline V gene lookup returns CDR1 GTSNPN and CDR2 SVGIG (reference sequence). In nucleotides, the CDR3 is TGTGCCTGGAGTCCGGGAGGCACAGATACCTACACCTTC. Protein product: CAWSPGGTDTYTF.

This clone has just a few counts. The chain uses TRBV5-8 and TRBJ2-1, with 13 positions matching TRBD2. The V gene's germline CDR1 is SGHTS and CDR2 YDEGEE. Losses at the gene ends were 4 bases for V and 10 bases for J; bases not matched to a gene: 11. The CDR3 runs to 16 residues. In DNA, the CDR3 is TGTGCCAGCAGCAGGGGACTAGCGGGAATTCGTCGGGAGCAGTTCTTC. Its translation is CASSRGLAGIRREQFF.

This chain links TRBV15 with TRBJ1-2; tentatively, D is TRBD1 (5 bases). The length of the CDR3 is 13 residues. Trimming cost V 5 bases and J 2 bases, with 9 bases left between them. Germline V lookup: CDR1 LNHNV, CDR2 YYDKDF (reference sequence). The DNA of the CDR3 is TGTGCCACCAGCGGGGGAGGAAACTATGGCTACACCTTC. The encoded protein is CATSGGGNYGYTF.

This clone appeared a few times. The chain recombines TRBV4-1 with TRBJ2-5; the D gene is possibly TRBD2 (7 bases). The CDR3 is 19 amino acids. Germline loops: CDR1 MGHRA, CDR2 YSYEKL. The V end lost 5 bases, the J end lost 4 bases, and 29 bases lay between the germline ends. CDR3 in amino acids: CASSSGRRPEREGGETQYF. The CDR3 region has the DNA TGCGCCAGCAGCTCCGGCCGTAGACCCGAGCGGGAAGGGGGAGAGACCCAGTACTTC.

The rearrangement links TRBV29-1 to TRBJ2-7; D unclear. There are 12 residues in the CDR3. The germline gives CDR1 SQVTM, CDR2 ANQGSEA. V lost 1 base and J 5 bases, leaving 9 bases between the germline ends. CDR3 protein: CSVEGNSNEQYF. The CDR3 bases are TGCAGCGTTGAAGGGAACAGTAACGAGCAGTACTTC.

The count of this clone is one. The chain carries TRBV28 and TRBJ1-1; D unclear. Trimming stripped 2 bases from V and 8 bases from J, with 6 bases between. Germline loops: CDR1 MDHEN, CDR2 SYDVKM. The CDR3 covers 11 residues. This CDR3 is CASSLTIEAFF. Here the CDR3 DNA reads TGTGCCAGCAGTTTAACAATAGAAGCTTTCTTT. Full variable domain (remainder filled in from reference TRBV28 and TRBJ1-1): DVKVTQSSRYLVKRTGEKVFLECVQDMDHENMFWYRQDPGLGLRLIYFSYDVKMKEKGDIPEGYSVSREKKERFSLILESASTNQTSMYLCASSLTIEAFFGQGTRLTVV.

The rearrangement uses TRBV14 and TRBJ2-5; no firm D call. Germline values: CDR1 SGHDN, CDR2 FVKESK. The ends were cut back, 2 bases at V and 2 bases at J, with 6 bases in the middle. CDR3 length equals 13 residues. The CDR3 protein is CASSQNSQETQYF. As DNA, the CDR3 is TGTGCCAGCAGCCAAAACAGTCAAGAGACCCAGTACTTC.

DNA for the CDR3: TGTGCCAGCAGCCGGACAGGGGTCGAGCAGTACTTC. Residues: CASSRTGVEQYF. V gene TRBV28 combines with J gene TRBJ2-7; 9 bases align to TRBD1. This CDR3 contains 12 residues. With 6 bases clipped from V and 6 bases from J, the junction kept 3 bases outside the gene matches. The germline CDR1 and CDR2 sequences are MDHEN and SYDVKM.

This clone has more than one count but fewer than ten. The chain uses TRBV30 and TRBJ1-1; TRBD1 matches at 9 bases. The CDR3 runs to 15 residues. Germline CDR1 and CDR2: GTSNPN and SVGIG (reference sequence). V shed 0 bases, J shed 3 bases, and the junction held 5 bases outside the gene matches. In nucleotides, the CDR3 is TGTGCCTGGAGTGTACCAGGGACAGGGTACACTGAAGCTTTCTTT. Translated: CAWSVPGTGYTEAFF.

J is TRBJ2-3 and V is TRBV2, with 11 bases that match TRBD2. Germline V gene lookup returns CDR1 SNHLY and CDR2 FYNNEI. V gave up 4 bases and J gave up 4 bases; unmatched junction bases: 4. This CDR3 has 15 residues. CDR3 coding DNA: TGTGCCAGCAGTGGGATTAGCGGGAGGGCAGATACGCAGTATTTT. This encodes CASSGISGRADTQYF.

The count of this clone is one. The CDR3 bases are TGTGCCAGCAGTGAAGGTACTAGCGGGGGTATGACGACGCAGTATTTT. Translating gives CASSEGTSGGMTTQYF. The rearrangement joins TRBV2 to TRBJ2-3, with 11 bases identical to TRBD2. Looked up from germline, CDR1 is SNHLY and CDR2 is FYNNEI. The CDR3 sequence is 16 residues long. V lost 1 base to trimming and J lost 9 bases; unmatched junction nucleotides: 9. The full variable domain, completed using reference TRBV2 and TRBJ2-3, is EPEVTQTPSHQVTQMGQEVILRCVPISNHLYFYWYRQILGQKVEFLVSFYNNEISEKSEIFDDQFSVERPDGSNFTLKIRSTKLEDSAMYFCASSEGTSGGMTTQYFGPGTRLTVL.